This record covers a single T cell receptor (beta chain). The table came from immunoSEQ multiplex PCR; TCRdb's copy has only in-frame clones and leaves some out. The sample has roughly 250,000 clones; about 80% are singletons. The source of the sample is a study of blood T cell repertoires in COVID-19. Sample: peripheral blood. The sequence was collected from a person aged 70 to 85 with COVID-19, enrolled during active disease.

The CDR3 sequence: CASSPDRDSPLHF. Written as DNA, the CDR3 is TGTGCCAGCTCACCCGACAGGGATTCACCCCTCCACTTT. The gene calls are TRBV18 and TRBJ1-6; 7 bases agree with TRBD1. The V gene's germline CDR1 is KGHSH and CDR2 LQKENI. V shed 3 bases and J 8 bases; nucleotides not matched to a gene: 1. CDR3 length equals 13 residues.